The source of this T cell receptor (beta chain) is a study of blood T cell repertoires in COVID-19. Study overall: Samples came from the United States, Italy and Spain, spanning acute and convalescent COVID-19. T cells, B-cell-depleted T cells, or PBMCs supplied cDNA or gDNA.

Per the study methods: By means of reference gene primer amplification, nucleated cell counts were estimated. Measured with immunoSEQ multiplex PCR; TCRdb has only the in-frame clones, and not every one. That table furnishes V, J and clone size, whereas the DNA furnished D and trimming. The sample lists 80,000 to 100,000 clones; roughly 80% were seen once. The CDR3 is made up of 13 amino acids. Between the trimmed V and J ends, which lost 1 base and 5 bases, there was a span of 6 bases. CDR1 and CDR2 (germline): SGHTA, FQGTGA. Sequencing used peripheral blood. The rearrangement joins TRBV7-3 to TRBJ1-5; D is unresolved. The TCR was taken from a man aged 55 to 70 with acute or convalescent COVID-19. CDR3 amino acids: CASSLRPDQPQHF. The CDR3 region has the DNA TGTGCCAGCAGCTTAAGGCCAGATCAGCCCCAGCATTTT.